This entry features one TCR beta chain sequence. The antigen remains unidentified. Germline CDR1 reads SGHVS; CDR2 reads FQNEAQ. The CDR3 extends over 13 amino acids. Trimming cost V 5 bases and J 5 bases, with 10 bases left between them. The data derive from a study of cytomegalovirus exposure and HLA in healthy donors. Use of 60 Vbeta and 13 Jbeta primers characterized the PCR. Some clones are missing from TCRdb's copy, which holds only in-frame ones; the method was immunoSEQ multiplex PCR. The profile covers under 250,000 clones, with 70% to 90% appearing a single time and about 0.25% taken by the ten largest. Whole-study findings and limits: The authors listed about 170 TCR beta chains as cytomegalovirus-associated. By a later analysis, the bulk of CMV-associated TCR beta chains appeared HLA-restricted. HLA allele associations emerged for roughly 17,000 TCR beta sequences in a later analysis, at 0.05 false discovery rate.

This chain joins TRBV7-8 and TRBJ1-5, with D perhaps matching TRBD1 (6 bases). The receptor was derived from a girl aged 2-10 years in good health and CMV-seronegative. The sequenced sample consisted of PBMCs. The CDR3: CASSPGAYQPQHF. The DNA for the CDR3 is TGTGCCAGCAGCCCAGGGGCTTATCAGCCCCAGCATTTT.